Given below is one T cell receptor beta chain in context. The CDR3 length is 17 residues. The J segment lost 0 bases and the V segment lost 7 bases, leaving 8 bases of the junction unmatched. Germline CDR1 reads MNHEY; CDR2 reads SMNVEV (reference sequence). These data are taken from a study of blood T cell repertoires in COVID-19. Profiled with immunoSEQ multiplex PCR; TCRdb holds only in-frame clones, not every one. The sample has around 50,000 clones; approximately 80% are singletons. The receptor was derived from an elderly man with COVID-19, enrolled during active disease. The chain joins TRBV27 to TRBJ1-6, with TRBD1 matching over 8 bases. The specimen was peripheral blood. CDR3 DNA sequence: TGTGCCAGCACCAAAGGGGACAGGAGCTCCTATAATTCACCCCTCCACTTT. Amino acid sequence: CASTKGDRSSYNSPLHF.